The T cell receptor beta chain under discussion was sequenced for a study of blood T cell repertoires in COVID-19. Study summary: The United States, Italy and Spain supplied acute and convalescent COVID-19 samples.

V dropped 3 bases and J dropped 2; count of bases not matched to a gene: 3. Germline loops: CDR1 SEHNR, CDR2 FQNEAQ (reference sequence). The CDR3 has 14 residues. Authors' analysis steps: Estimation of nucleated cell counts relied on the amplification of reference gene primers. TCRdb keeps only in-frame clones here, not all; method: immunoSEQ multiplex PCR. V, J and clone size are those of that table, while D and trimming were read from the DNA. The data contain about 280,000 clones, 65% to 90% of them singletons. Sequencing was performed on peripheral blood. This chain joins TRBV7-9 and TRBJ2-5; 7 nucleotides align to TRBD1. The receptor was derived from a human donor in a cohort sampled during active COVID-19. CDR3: CASSFGTVQETQYF. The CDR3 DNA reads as TGTGCCAGCAGCTTTGGGACAGTACAAGAGACCCAGTACTTC.